This T cell receptor (beta chain) was obtained from a study of blood T cell repertoires in COVID-19. About the research overall: Samples taken during acute and convalescent COVID-19 were collected in the United States, Italy and Spain. Sample material is recorded as cDNA or gDNA derived from T cells, B-cell-depleted T cells, or PBMCs.

This table comes from immunoSEQ multiplex PCR, and its TCRdb copy is limited to in-frame clones, with some not included. The sample holds nearly 110,000 clones, around 75% seen once. With V trimmed by 2 bases and J by 2 bases, 11 bases remained unmatched. CDR1 is SGDLS and CDR2 is YYNGEE in the germline V gene. The CDR3 has 18 amino acids. This clone showed up just a few times. The chain has TRBV9 and TRBJ2-3; 10 nucleotides align to TRBD2. This sequence was found in a human donor with acute or convalescent COVID-19. The donor label of this sample is uncertain. Specimen: peripheral blood. Here the CDR3 DNA reads TGTGCCAGCAGCGTTAAACCTAGCGGGGGCCTCCTCACAGATACGCAGTATTTT. It encodes CASSVKPSGGLLTDTQYF.